This T cell receptor beta chain was found in a study of regulatory T cells in long-lasting Graves disease. About the study: Graves' patients (newly diagnosed) had been on antithyroid drugs under 3 months.

Time point: newly diagnosed GD, antithyroid drugs for less than 3 months. From PBMCs, RNA was extracted and then used to make the TCR library. Construction of TCR beta libraries relied on iRepertoire HTBI primers and on Arm-PCR targeting CDR3 regions. TCRdb re-called the multiplex PCR reads with MiXCR, one entry per CDR3 protein. The profile shows around 400,000 distinct CDR3 sequences, approximately 16% of them singletons. These sequences were also reported in another study, on T cells in Graves' hyperthyroidism and ophthalmopathy.

The sequence came from a woman aged 40-49 years with Graves disease. The sample here was peripheral blood mononuclear cells (PBMCs), taken at new diagnosis, from a patient treated with antithyroid drugs.

The CDR3: CASRTGSAEAFF. The CDR3, as DNA: TGTGCCAGCAGGACAGGGAGCGCTGAAGCTTTCTTT. The chain has TRBV6-1 and TRBJ1-1, with 7 bases identical to TRBD1. The CDR3 totals 12 residues. In germline, CDR1 is MNHNS, CDR2 SASEGT. V gave up 6 bases and J gave up 6 bases; unmatched junction bases: 4.